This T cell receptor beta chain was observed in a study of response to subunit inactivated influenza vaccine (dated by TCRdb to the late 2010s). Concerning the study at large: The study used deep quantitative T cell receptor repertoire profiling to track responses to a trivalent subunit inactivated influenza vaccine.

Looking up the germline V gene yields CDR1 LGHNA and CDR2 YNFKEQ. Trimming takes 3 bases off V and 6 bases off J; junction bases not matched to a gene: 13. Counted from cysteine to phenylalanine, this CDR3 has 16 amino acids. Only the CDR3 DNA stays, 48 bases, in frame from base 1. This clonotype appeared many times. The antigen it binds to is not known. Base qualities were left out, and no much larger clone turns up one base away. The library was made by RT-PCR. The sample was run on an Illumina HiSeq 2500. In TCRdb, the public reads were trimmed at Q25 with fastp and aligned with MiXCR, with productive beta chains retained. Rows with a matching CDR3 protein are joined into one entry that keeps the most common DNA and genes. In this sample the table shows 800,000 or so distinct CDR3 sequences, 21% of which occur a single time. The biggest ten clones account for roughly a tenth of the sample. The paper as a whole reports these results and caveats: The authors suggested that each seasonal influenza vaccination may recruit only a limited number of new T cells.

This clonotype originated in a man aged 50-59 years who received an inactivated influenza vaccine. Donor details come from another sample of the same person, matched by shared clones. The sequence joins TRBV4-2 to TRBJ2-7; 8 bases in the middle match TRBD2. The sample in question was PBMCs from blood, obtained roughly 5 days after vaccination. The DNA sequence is TGTGCCAGCAGCCAGCAACCCGGGACTAGTGACGGCGAGCAGTACTTC. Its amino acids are CASSQQPGTSDGEQYF.